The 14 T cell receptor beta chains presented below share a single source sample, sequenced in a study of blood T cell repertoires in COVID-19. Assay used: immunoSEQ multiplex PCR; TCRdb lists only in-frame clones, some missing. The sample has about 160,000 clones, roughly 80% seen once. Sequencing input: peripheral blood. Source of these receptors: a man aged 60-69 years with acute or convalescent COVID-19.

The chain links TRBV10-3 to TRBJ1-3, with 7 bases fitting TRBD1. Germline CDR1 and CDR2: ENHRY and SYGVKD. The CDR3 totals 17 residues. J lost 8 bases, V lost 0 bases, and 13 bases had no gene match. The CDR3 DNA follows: TGTGCCATCAGTGAGTCGCTGGGACAGACACGCACGGACACCATATATTTT. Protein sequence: CAISESLGQTRTDTIYF.

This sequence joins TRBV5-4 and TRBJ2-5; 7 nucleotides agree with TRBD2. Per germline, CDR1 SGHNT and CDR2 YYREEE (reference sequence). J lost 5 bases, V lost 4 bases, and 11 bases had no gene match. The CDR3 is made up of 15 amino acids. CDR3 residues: CASSAGLGGEETQYF. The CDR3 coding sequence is TGTGCCAGCAGCGCCGGACTAGGCGGGGAGGAGACCCAGTACTTC.

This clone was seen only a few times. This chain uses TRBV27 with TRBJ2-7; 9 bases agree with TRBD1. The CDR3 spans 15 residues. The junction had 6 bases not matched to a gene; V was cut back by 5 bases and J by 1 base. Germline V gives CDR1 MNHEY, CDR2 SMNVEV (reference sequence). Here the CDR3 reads CASSERTGVSYEQYF. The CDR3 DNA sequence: TGTGCCAGCAGTGAGAGGACAGGGGTATCCTACGAGCAGTACTTC.

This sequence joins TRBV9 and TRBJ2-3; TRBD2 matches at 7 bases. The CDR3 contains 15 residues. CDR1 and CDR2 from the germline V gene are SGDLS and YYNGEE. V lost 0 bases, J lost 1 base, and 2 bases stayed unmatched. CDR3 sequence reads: CASSVGEGGTDTQYF. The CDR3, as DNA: TGTGCCAGCAGCGTAGGGGAGGGTGGCACAGATACGCAGTATTTT.

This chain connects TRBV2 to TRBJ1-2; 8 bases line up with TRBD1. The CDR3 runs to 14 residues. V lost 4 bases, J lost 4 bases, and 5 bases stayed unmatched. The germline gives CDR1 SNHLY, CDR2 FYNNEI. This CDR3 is CASSAQGAAYGYTF. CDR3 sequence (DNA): TGTGCCAGCAGTGCTCAGGGGGCGGCCTATGGCTACACCTTC.

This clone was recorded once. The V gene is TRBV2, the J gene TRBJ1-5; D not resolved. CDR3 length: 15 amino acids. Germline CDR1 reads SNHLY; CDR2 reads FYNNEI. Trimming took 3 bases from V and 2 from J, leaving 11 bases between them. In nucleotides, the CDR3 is TGTGCCAGCAGTGAGGGAGACACTCGCAATCAGCCCCAGCATTTT. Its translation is CASSEGDTRNQPQHF.

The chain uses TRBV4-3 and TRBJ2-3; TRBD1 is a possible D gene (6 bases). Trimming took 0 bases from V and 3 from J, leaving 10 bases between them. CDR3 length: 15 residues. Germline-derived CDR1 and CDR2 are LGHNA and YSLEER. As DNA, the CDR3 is TGCGCCAGCAGCCAAGATAAACAGGGAACAGATACGCAGTATTTT. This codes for CASSQDKQGTDTQYF.

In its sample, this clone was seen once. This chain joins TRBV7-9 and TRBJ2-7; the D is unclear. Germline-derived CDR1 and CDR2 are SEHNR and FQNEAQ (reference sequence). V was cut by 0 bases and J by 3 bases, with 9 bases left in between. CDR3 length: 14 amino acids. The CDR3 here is CASSLAPQYYEQYF. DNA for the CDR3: TGTGCCAGCAGCTTAGCTCCCCAGTACTACGAGCAGTACTTC.

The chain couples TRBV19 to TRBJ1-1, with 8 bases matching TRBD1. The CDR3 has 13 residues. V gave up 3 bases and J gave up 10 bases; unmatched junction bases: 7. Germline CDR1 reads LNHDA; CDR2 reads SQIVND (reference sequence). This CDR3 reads CASSMSQGASAFF. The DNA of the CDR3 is TGTGCCAGTAGTATGTCCCAGGGGGCTTCAGCTTTCTTT.

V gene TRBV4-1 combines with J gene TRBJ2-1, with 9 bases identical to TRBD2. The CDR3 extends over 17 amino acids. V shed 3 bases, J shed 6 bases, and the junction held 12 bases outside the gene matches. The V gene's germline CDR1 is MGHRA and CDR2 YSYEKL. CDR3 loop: CASSQGLAFSVLNEQFF. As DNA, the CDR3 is TGCGCCAGCAGCCAGGGACTAGCCTTTAGTGTCCTCAATGAGCAGTTCTTC.

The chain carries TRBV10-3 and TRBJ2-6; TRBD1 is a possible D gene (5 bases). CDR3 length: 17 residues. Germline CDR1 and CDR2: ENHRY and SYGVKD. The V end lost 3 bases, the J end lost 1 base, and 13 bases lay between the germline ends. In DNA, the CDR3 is TGTGCCATCAGTGATTCCGGACAAATATCTGGGGCCAACGTCCTGACTTTC. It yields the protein CAISDSGQISGANVLTF.

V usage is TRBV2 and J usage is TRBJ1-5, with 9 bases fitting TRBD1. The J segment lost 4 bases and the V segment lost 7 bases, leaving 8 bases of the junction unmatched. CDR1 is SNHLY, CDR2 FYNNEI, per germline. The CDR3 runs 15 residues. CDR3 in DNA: TGTGCCAGCACCAAAACCGGACAGGGGAATCAGCCCCAGCATTTT. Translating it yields CASTKTGQGNQPQHF.

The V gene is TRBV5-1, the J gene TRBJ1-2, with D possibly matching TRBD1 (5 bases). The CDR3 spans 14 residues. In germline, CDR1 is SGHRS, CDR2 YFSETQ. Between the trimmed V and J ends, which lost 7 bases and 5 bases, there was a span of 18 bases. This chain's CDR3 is CASSSAGGFYGYTF. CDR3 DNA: TGCGCCAGCTCCTCCGCCGGGGGGTTTTATGGCTACACCTTC.

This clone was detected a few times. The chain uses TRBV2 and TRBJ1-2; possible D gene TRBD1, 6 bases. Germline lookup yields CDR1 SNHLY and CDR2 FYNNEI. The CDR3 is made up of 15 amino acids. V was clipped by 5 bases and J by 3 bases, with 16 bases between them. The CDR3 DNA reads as TGTGCCAGCAGTCCCCAGGGGTTGGTAGACTATGGCTACACCTTC. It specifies CASSPQGLVDYGYTF.